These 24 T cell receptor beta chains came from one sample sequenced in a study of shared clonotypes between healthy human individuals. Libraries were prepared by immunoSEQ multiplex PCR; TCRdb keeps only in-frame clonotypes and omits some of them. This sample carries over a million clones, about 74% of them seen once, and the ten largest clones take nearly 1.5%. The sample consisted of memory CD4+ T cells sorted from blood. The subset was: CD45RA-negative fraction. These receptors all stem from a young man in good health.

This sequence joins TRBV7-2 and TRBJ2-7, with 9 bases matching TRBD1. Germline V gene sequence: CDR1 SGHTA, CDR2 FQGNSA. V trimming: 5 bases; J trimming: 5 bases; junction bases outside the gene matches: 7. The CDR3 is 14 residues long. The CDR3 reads CASSPRGTGHEQYF. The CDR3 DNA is TGTGCCAGCAGCCCCCGAGGGACAGGGCACGAGCAGTACTTC.

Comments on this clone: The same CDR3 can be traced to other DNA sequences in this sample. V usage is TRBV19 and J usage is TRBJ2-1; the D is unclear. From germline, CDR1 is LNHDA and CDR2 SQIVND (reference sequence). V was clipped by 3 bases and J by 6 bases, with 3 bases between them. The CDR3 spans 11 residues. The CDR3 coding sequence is TGTGCCAGTAGTATTTTCAATGAGCAGTTCTTC. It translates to CASSIFNEQFF.

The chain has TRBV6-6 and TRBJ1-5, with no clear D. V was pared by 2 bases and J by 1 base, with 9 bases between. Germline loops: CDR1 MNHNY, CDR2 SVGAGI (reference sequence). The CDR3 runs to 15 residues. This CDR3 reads CASSYAASSNQPQHF. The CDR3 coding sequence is TGTGCCAGCAGTTACGCCGCGTCGAGCAATCAGCCCCAGCATTTT.

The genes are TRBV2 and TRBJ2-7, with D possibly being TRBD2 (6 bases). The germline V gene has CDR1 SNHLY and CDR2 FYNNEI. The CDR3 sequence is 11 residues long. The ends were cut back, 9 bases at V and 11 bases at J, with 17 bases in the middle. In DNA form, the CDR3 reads TGTGCCAGATACCGGGACTCCGAAAAGTACTTC. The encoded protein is CARYRDSEKYF.

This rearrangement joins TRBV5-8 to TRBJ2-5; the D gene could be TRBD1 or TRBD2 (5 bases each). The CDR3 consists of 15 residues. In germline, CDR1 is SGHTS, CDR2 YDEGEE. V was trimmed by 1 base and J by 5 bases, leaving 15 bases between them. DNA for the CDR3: TGTGCCAGCAGCTTGAGAGGTGACAGAGGGGAGACCCAGTACTTC. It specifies CASSLRGDRGETQYF.

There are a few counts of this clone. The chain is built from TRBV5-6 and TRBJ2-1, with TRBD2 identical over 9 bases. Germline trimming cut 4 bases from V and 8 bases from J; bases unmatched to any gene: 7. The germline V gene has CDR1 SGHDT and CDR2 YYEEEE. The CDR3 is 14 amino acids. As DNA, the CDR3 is TGTGCCAGCAGCCGTTCCGGGACTAGCCATGAGCAGTTCTTC. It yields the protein CASSRSGTSHEQFF.

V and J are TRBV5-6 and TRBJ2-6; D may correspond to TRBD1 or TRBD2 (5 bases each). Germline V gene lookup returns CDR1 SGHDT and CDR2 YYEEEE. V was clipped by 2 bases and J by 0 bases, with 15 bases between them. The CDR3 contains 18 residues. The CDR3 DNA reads TGTGCCAGCAGCTTTGTCGGGGCCACTTCCTCTGGGGCCAACGTCCTGACTTTC. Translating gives CASSFVGATSSGANVLTF.

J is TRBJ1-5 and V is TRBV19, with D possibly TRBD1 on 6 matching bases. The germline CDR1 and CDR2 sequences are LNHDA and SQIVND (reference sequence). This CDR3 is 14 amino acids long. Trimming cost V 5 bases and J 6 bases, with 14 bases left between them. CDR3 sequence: CASSVQGSSQPQHF. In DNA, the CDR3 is TGTGCCAGTAGTGTACAGGGTAGTAGTCAGCCCCAGCATTTT.

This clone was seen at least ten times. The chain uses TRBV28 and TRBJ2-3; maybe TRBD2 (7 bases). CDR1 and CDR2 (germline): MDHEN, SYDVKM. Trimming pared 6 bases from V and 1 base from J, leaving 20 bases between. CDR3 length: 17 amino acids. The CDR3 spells CASSPFLGGAGTDTQYF. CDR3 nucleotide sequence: TGTGCCAGCAGCCCGTTCTTGGGGGGGGCCGGCACAGATACGCAGTATTTT.

CDR3 nucleotides: TGCGCCAGCAGCTCGGGACAGGAGAGCTATGGCTACACCTTC. Protein product: CASSSGQESYGYTF. The chain is built from TRBV5-1 and TRBJ1-2, with 8 bases lining up with TRBD1. After removal of 3 bases from V and 4 bases from J, the junction contained 5 bases not matched to a gene. From germline, CDR1 is SGHRS and CDR2 YFSETQ. The CDR3 consists of 14 residues.

Here the CDR3 reads CATRQGARNEQFF. CDR3 nucleotides: TGTGCCACCCGACAGGGGGCGCGCAATGAGCAGTTCTTC. The chain is built from TRBV6-6 and TRBJ2-1; 10 bases are shared with TRBD1. With V trimmed by 10 bases and J by 6 bases, 6 bases remained unmatched. The CDR3 covers 13 residues. CDR1 is MNHNY, CDR2 SVGAGI, per germline (reference sequence).

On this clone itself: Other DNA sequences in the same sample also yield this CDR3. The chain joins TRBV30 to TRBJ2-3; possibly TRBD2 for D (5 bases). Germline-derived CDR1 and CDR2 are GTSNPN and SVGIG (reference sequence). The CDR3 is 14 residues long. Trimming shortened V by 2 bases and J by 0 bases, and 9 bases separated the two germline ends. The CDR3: CAWSKGASTDTQYF. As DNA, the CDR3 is TGTGCCTGGAGTAAGGGAGCTAGCACAGATACGCAGTATTTT.

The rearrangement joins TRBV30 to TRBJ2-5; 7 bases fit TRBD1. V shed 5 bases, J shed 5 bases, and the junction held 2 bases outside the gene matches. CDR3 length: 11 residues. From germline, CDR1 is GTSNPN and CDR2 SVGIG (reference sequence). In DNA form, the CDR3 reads TGTGCCTGGGGACAGGAGGAGACCCAGTACTTC. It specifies CAWGQEETQYF.

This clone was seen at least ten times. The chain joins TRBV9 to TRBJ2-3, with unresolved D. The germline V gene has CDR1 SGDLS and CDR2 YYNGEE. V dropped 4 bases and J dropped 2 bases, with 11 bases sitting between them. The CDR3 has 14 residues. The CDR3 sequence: CASSPRSFTDTQYF. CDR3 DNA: TGTGCCAGCAGCCCCAGGTCGTTCACAGATACGCAGTATTTT.

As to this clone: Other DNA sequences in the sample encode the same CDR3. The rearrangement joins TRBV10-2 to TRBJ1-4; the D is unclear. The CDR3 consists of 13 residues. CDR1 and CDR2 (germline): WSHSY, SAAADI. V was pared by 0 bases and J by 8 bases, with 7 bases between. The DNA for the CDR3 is TGCGCCAGCAGTGAGTCGCGGCGGGAAAAACTGTTTTTT. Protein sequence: CASSESRREKLFF.

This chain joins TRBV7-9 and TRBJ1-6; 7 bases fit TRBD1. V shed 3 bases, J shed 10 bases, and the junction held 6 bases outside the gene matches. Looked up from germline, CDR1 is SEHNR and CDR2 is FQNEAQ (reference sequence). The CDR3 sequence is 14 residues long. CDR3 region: CASSLTTGESPLHF. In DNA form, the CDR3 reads TGTGCCAGCAGCTTGACTACAGGGGAATCACCCCTCCACTTT.

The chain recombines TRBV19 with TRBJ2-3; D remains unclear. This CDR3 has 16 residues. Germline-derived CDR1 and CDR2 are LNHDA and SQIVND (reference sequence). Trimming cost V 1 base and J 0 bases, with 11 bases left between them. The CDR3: CASSIGGLTSTDTQYF. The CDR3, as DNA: TGTGCCAGTAGTATAGGAGGCCTAACTAGCACAGATACGCAGTATTTT.

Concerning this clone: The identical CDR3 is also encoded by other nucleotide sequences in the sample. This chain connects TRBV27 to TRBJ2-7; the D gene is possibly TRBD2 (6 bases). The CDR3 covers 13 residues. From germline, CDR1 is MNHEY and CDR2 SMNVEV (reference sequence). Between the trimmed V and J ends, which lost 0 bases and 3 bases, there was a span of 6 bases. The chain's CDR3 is CASSLSGGYEQYF. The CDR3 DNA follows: TGTGCCAGCAGTTTATCGGGGGGCTACGAGCAGTACTTC.

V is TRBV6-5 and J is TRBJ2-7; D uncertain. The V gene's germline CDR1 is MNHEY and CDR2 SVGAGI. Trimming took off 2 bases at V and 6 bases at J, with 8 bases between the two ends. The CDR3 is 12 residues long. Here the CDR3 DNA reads TGTGCCAGCAGTTACAGCCAGACCGAGCAGTACTTC. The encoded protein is CASSYSQTEQYF.

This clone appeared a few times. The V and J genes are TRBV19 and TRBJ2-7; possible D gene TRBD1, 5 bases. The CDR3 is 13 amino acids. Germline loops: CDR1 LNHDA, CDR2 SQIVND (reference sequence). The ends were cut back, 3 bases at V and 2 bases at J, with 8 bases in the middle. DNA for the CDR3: TGTGCCAGTAGTATTGGGGCGGCCTACGAGCAGTACTTC. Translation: CASSIGAAYEQYF.

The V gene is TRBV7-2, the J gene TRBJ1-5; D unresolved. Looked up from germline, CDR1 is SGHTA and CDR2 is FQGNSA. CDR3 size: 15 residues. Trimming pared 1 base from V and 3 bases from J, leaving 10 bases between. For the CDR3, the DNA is TGTGCCAGCAGCTTAGAGCAGGTCAACAATCAGCCCCAGCATTTT. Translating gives CASSLEQVNNQPQHF.

The CDR3 DNA reads TGTGCCAGCAGCTTTCTCGGCACGGGGGAATTCGGCACAGATACGCAGTATTTT. This translates into CASSFLGTGEFGTDTQYF. The chain couples TRBV7-9 to TRBJ2-3; D may be TRBD2 (6 bases). This CDR3 region has 18 residues. Per germline, CDR1 SEHNR and CDR2 FQNEAQ (reference sequence). The V end lost 3 bases, the J end lost 1 base, and 20 bases lay between the germline ends.

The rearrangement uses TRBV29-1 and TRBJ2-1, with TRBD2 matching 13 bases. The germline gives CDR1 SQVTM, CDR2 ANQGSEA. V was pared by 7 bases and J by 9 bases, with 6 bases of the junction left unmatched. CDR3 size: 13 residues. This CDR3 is CSAGLAGEGEQFF. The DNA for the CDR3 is TGCAGCGCTGGACTAGCGGGAGAGGGTGAGCAGTTCTTC.

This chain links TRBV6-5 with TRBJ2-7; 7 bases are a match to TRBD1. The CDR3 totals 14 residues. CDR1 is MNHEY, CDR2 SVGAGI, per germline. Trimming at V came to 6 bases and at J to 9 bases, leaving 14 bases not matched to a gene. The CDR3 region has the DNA TGTGCCAGCAGCCGGGACAGCCGCCAGTCTGGGCAGTACTTC. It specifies CASSRDSRQSGQYF.